The entry below describes one T cell receptor (beta chain). This sample was taken from a study of cytomegalovirus exposure and HLA in healthy donors. This PCR relied on a set of 60 Vbeta primers and 13 Jbeta primers. Some clones are missing from TCRdb's copy, which holds only in-frame ones; the method was immunoSEQ multiplex PCR. Counted here are about 200,000 clones, 81% occurring once; the ten biggest clones make up approximately 2%. The CDR3 runs 15 residues. Losses at the gene ends were 3 bases for V and 1 base for J; bases not matched to a gene: 4. Germline assignment: CDR1 LNHDA and CDR2 SQIVND (reference sequence).

Sample: PBMCs. This chain uses TRBV19 with TRBJ2-5, with 8 bases identical to TRBD1. This clonotype originated in a man aged 18 to 35 in good health and CMV-seronegative. The CDR3: CASSIRTGGQETQYF. CDR3 coding DNA: TGTGCCAGTAGTATTCGAACAGGGGGCCAAGAGACCCAGTACTTC.